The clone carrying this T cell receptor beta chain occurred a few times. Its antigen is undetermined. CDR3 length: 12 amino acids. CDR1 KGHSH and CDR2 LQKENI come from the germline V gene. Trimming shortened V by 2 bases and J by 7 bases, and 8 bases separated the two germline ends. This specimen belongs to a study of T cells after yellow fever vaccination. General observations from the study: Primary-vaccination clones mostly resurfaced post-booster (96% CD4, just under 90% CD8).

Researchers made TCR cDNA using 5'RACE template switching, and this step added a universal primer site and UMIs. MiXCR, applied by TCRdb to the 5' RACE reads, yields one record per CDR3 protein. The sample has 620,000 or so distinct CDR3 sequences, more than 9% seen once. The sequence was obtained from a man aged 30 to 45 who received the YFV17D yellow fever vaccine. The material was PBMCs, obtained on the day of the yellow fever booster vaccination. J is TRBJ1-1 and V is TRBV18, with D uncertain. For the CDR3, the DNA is TGTGCCAGCTCACCAGACAAGGGTGAAGCTTTCTTT. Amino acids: CASSPDKGEAFF.